This is a list of T cell receptor beta chains from one sample in a study of shared T cell receptors in the human thymus. Repertoires were generated with immunoSEQ multiplex PCR, while TCRdb's copy carries only in-frame clones and drops some. The table shows over 650,000 clones, with 87% occurring only once. This same sample was also part of a study on human thymus T cells.

Sequencing used thymocytes. All receptors derive from a boy less than two years old with a congenital heart defect. Both conserved end residues are part of each CDR3. A D gene is named only where the DNA matches it firmly. For some rows the clone size is stated as once, few or many, or as a class when expanded; others skip it.

J | size | D | V | length | DNA | CDR3
TRBJ2-3 | NA | TRBD1 | TRBV5-6 | 18 | TGTGCCAGCAGCTGGGGGGAATGGACAGGGAGCCCCACAGATACGCAGTATTTT | CASSWGEWTGSPTDTQYF
TRBJ2-7 | NA | NA | TRBV29-1 | 13 | TGCAGCGTTGTCCCCCAGGGGACCTACGAGCAGTACTTC | CSVVPQGTYEQYF
TRBJ2-7 | NA | TRBD1 | TRBV30 | 15 | TGTGCCTGGAGCGCCAACAGGGGTGGAAGGTACGAGCAGTACTTC | CAWSANRGGRYEQYF
TRBJ1-1 | NA | TRBD1 | TRBV28 | 19 | TGTGCCAGCATTCCATCTAGCAGTTTCGGCGACAGGGAATTCGCTGAAGCTTTCTTT | CASIPSSSFGDREFAEAFF
TRBJ2-7 | NA | NA | TRBV5-4 | 14 | TGTGCCAGCAGCTTGGCCTTATTTAGCGACGAGCAGTACTTC | CASSLALFSDEQYF
TRBJ1-2 | NA | NA | TRBV5-8 | 13 | TGTGCCAGCAGCTTATCAGGGTGGGAAGGCTACACCTTC | CASSLSGWEGYTF
TRBJ2-7 | once | TRBD1 | TRBV30 | 14 | TGTGCCTGGACTACCGGGACAGGGAACTACGAGCAGTACTTC | CAWTTGTGNYEQYF
TRBJ2-1 | NA | TRBD2 | TRBV28 | 14 | TGTGCCAGTTCGGGACTAGCGATAGTCAATGAGCAGTTCTTC | CASSGLAIVNEQFF
TRBJ1-3 | NA | NA | TRBV30 | 15 | TGTGCCTGGGCGGGGATAGCCGGCTCTGGAAACACCATATATTTT | CAWAGIAGSGNTIYF
TRBJ2-2 | NA | TRBD1 | TRBV2 | 14 | TGTGCCAGCAAAGAGGGGGCGTACACCGGGGAGCTGTTTTTT | CASKEGAYTGELFF
TRBJ1-5 | NA | NA | TRBV4-2 | 16 | TGTGCCAGCAGCCAAGTCTGGAGAGATAGCAATCAGCCCCAGCATTTT | CASSQVWRDSNQPQHF
TRBJ2-2 | once | NA | TRBV15 | 13 | TGTGCCACCAGCAGGAGTTCGACCGGGGAGCTGTTTTTT | CATSRSSTGELFF
TRBJ2-7 | few | NA | TRBV4-3 | 13 | TGCGCCAGCAGCCAAGAGCGAGAGTACGAGCAGTACTTC | CASSQEREYEQYF
TRBJ1-5 | NA | TRBD1 | TRBV10-2 | 15 | TGCGCCAGCACGGGCGGGACAGATAGCAATCAGCCCCAGCATTTT | CASTGGTDSNQPQHF
TRBJ1-3 | NA | TRBD1 | TRBV19 | 19 | TGTGCCAGTAGCCCTTTGGGACAGATAGAATTCATTTCTGGAAACACCATATATTTT | CASSPLGQIEFISGNTIYF
TRBJ2-1 | NA | TRBD2 | TRBV10-3 | 19 | TGTGCCATCAGATTAGGGACTAGCGGGAGGGCCTCCCCAATGCGAGAGCAGTTCTTC | CAIRLGTSGRASPMREQFF
TRBJ2-1 | NA | NA | TRBV15 | 14 | TGTGCCACCTCAGGAGGGGTCTCCTACAATGAGCAGTTCTTC | CATSGGVSYNEQFF
TRBJ2-7 | NA | TRBD2 | TRBV6-1 | 14 | TGTGCCAGCAGTGACCAGCGGGGGTTCTACGAGCAGTACTTC | CASSDQRGFYEQYF
TRBJ2-7 | NA | NA | TRBV4-2 | 14 | TGTGCCAGCAGCCAAGATCAATTCTCCTACGAGCAGTACTTC | CASSQDQFSYEQYF
TRBJ1-1 | NA | TRBD1 | TRBV19 | 12 | TGTGCCAGTAGCGTACCGGGACAGGAAGCTTTCTTT | CASSVPGQEAFF
TRBJ1-2 | once | NA | TRBV7-2 | 17 | TGTGCCAGCAGCTCGCCCCTAGGGGACACTTCTAACTATGGCTACACCTTC | CASSSPLGDTSNYGYTF
TRBJ2-2 | NA | NA | TRBV28 | 15 | TGTGCCAGCAGTTTATTCGGGGGAGGCACCGGGGAGCTGTTTTTT | CASSLFGGGTGELFF
TRBJ2-7 | NA | TRBD2 | TRBV15 | 18 | TGTGCCACCAGCAGAGGGGGACTAGCGGGGGGCGCTTCCTACGAGCAGTACTTC | CATSRGGLAGGASYEQYF
TRBJ2-1 | NA | NA | TRBV6-1 | 15 | TGTGCCAGCAACGGATGGGCAGGGCTGGTAAATGAGCAGTTCTTC | CASNGWAGLVNEQFF
TRBJ1-5 | once | TRBD1 | TRBV9 | 17 | TGTGCCAGCACCGGCCTTCCCACAGGGGGTCGCAATCAGCCCCAGCATTTT | CASTGLPTGGRNQPQHF
TRBJ2-1 | NA | NA | TRBV2 | 16 | TGTGCCAGCAGTCTTCCCCACAGGAGCTCCTACAATGAGCAGTTCTTC | CASSLPHRSSYNEQFF
TRBJ1-2 | NA | NA | TRBV5-8 | 15 | TGTGCCAGCAGCTTGGAACCGGGAGGGGTAGATGGCTACACCTTC | CASSLEPGGVDGYTF
TRBJ2-3 | NA | TRBD1 | TRBV4-3 | 17 | TGCGCCAGCAGCCCGAGATCCGGGACAGGGCCGACAGATACGCAGTATTTT | CASSPRSGTGPTDTQYF
TRBJ1-4 | few | TRBD1 | TRBV7-8 | 16 | TGTGCCAGCAGCGGGTGGGACAGCCCAACTAATGAAAAACTGTTTTTT | CASSGWDSPTNEKLFF
TRBJ2-1 | NA | TRBD1 | TRBV28 | 15 | TGTGCCAGCAGTGGATCAGGGGGCTCCTACAATGAGCAGTTCTTC | CASSGSGGSYNEQFF
TRBJ1-5 | once | NA | TRBV15 | 19 | TGTGCCACCAGCAGAGTTCTAAGCCCCCACAGGGAAGGGATTCAGCCCCAGCATTTT | CATSRVLSPHREGIQPQHF
TRBJ1-2 | NA | NA | TRBV6-5 | 13 | TGTGCCAGCAGTTATTCCGCTAACTATGGCTACACCTTC | CASSYSANYGYTF
TRBJ2-7 | once | NA | TRBV11-2 | 12 | TGTGCCAGCAGCTTGGGCAAGGCCCAGCAGTACTTC | CASSLGKAQQYF
TRBJ2-1 | few | NA | TRBV20-1 | 10 | TGCAGTGCTAGACCGAATGAGCAGTTCTTC | CSARPNEQFF
TRBJ2-3 | NA | NA | TRBV6-5 | 14 | TGTGCCAGCAGTTACCTACAGGACACAGATACGCAGTATTTT | CASSYLQDTDTQYF
TRBJ1-5 | NA | TRBD1 | TRBV6-5 | 16 | TGTGCCAGCAGTTACGTCCCCCCGACAGGGGGTCAGCCCCAGCATTTT | CASSYVPPTGGQPQHF
TRBJ2-3 | NA | NA | TRBV7-8 | 12 | TGTGCCAGCAGCCCCCCGAGGATGGCGCAGTATTTT | CASSPPRMAQYF
TRBJ2-6 | once | NA | TRBV19 | 18 | TGTGCCAGTATGGAGGGAGCGCTGAGCCAGTCTGGGGCCAACGTCCTGACTTTC | CASMEGALSQSGANVLTF
TRBJ1-2 | NA | TRBD1 | TRBV19 | 16 | TGTGCCAGTAGTATCCTAGGGACAGCCCAAAACTATGGCTACACCTTC | CASSILGTAQNYGYTF
TRBJ2-5 | NA | NA | TRBV28 | 15 | TGTGCCAGCAGTAGGGGGGGAGTCGCGACGGAGACCCAGTACTTC | CASSRGGVATETQYF
TRBJ2-2 | NA | NA | TRBV4-3 | 17 | TGCGCCAGCAGCCTCACCCGGTCATTGCGGGACACCGGGGAGCTGTTTTTT | CASSLTRSLRDTGELFF
TRBJ2-3 | NA | TRBD2 | TRBV15 | 19 | TGTGCCACCAGGGGCCCCCCCCACCAACTAGCGGAGAATTCAGATACGCAGTATTTT | CATRGPPHQLAENSDTQYF
TRBJ1-6 | NA | NA | TRBV28 | 13 | TGTGCCAGCAGTTTCCGGGAAAATCCTACCCTCCACTTT | CASSFRENPTLHF
TRBJ1-4 | NA | NA | TRBV5-4 | 14 | TGTGCCAGCAGCCCCAAGGGGTCCCCTGAAAAACTGTTTTTT | CASSPKGSPEKLFF
TRBJ1-4 | NA | NA | TRBV2 | 13 | TGTGCCAGCCACGAACAGGTGTGGGAAAAACTGTTTTTT | CASHEQVWEKLFF
TRBJ2-7 | NA | NA | TRBV7-9 | 16 | TGTGCCAGCAGCCAAGCCACGGACAGTCTTTCCCACGAGCAGTACTTC | CASSQATDSLSHEQYF
TRBJ1-2 | NA | TRBD1 | TRBV28 | 16 | TGTGCCAGCAGTTTAGACCGGGACAGGAAATACTATGGCTACACCTTC | CASSLDRDRKYYGYTF
TRBJ2-7 | NA | NA | TRBV30 | 12 | TGTGCCTGGTCTACCGGGACTTACGAGCAGTACTTC | CAWSTGTYEQYF
TRBJ2-1 | NA | TRBD1 | TRBV15 | 19 | TGTGCCACCAGCAGAGAGGGACAGGGGCCACCCTGCTCCTACAATGAGCAGTTCTTC | CATSREGQGPPCSYNEQFF
TRBJ2-4 | NA | TRBD2 | TRBV4-2 | 19 | TGTGCCAGCAGCCAGGCGGGACTAGCGGGGGGAATAGCCAAAAACATTCAGTACTTC | CASSQAGLAGGIAKNIQYF
TRBJ1-3 | NA | TRBD1 | TRBV2 | 15 | TGTGCCAGCAGTGACCAGGGGGCATCAGGAAACACCATATATTTT | CASSDQGASGNTIYF
TRBJ1-6 | NA | TRBD1 | TRBV7-2 | 16 | TGTGCCAGCAGCTGGCAATGGACAGGGGAAAGGTCACCCCTCCACTTT | CASSWQWTGERSPLHF
TRBJ1-6 | NA | NA | TRBV28 | 15 | TGTGCCAGCAGTTTAAAGGGGCAGGGGCTTTCACCCCTCCACTTT | CASSLKGQGLSPLHF
TRBJ2-2 | NA | TRBD1 | TRBV4-1 | 16 | TGCGCCAGCAGCCCCGGGACAGGGGCGAACACCGGGGAGCTGTTTTTT | CASSPGTGANTGELFF
TRBJ1-5 | NA | NA | TRBV5-1 | 14 | TGCGCCAGCAGCTTAGGGGGGGCGAGTCAGCCCCAGCATTTT | CASSLGGASQPQHF